This record concerns one T cell receptor (beta chain) sequence. CDR1 and CDR2 from the germline V gene are MDHEN and SYDVKM. The CDR3 runs to 12 residues. The V end was cut by 2 bases, the J end by 9 bases, with 8 bases between. Assay: immunoSEQ multiplex PCR; the TCRdb copy retains only in-frame clones and omits some. The sample contains 140,000 to 150,000 clones, 92% of which appear only once. The entry originates in a study of T cell responses to AZD1222 COVID-19 vaccine. The V gene is TRBV28, the J gene TRBJ2-1; TRBD2 might be the D (6 bases). The clonotype comes from an adult in good health. Sequenced material: peripheral blood, taken on day 0 of AZD1222 vaccination. Here the CDR3 reads CASSLRRGEQFF. The CDR3 coding sequence is TGTGCCAGCAGTTTACGGAGGGGTGAGCAGTTCTTC.